This TCR beta chain is from a study of cytomegalovirus exposure and HLA in healthy donors. Findings and caveats of the study: It was reported that the classifier diagnosed cytomegalovirus status with high specificity and sensitivity in both the original and validation cohorts.

Comments on this clone: What it binds is not known.

Using immunoSEQ multiplex PCR, the repertoire was profiled, and TCRdb retains in-frame clones only, with some absent. This sample has some 130,000 clones, with 88% found just once. CDR1 is MNHNS, CDR2 SASEGT, per germline. After removal of 3 bases from V and 3 bases from J, the junction contained 10 bases not matched to a gene. The CDR3 is made up of 16 amino acids. V gene TRBV6-1 combines with J gene TRBJ1-2, with TRBD1 identical over 7 bases. The sequence was collected from a woman aged 18-29 years in good health and CMV-seropositive. The sequenced sample was PBMCs. The CDR3 bases are TGTGCCAGCAGTGAGCTTAGGACAGGTTGGGACTATGGCTACACCTTC. Translating gives CASSELRTGWDYGYTF.